Below, 2 T cell receptor beta chains from the same sample are listed, as sequenced in a study of blood T cell repertoires in COVID-19. TCRdb keeps only in-frame clones here, not all; method: immunoSEQ multiplex PCR. This table holds 70,000 to 85,000 clones, roughly 90% found once. Sequenced material: peripheral blood. The origin of the receptors is a woman aged 55-70 years with active COVID-19.

This rearrangement joins TRBV4-1 to TRBJ1-2, with D tentatively TRBD1 (5 bases). V gave up 0 bases and J gave up 5 bases, with 10 bases separating them. The CDR3 has 14 amino acids. The germline gives CDR1 MGHRA, CDR2 YSYEKL. CDR3 region: CASSQDEAGYGYTF. CDR3 in DNA: TGCGCCAGCAGCCAAGATGAGGCAGGGTATGGCTACACCTTC.

The rearrangement links TRBV6-5 to TRBJ2-7, with a tentative D call TRBD1 (6 bases). The CDR3 runs 13 residues. CDR1 and CDR2 from the germline V gene are MNHEY and SVGAGI. V was trimmed by 6 bases and J by 1 base, leaving 10 bases between them. CDR3 DNA sequence: TGTGCCAGCAGCCGGACAGAGTCCTACGAGCAGTACTTC. This sequence encodes CASSRTESYEQYF.